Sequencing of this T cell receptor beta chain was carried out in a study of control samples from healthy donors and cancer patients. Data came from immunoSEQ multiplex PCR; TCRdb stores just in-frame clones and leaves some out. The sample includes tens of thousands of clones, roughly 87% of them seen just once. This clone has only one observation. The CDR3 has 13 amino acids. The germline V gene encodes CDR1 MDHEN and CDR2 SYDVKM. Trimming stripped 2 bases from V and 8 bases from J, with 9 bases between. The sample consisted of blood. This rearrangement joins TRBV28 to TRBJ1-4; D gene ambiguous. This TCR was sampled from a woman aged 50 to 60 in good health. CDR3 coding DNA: TGTGCCAGCAGTTTACGGTGGGCCGAAAAACTGTTTTTT. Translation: CASSLRWAEKLFF.